The 5 T cell receptor beta chains below were found in one sample sequenced in a study of T cells in Graves' hyperthyroidism and ophthalmopathy. TCR beta CDR3 regions were amplified from RNA transcripts. TCR CDR3 underwent first-round RT-PCR with the HTBI primer set. MiXCR, run by TCRdb on the multiplex PCR reads, gives a single entry per CDR3 protein. The repertoire has around 540,000 distinct CDR3 sequences, more than 15% of them found once; the top ten carry about 29%. Material: blood. These receptors were collected from a woman in her thirties with Graves' ophthalmopathy.

The CDR3, as DNA: TGCGCCAGCAGCCAGGCGGGAGTAGTCTACGAGCAGTACTTC. The encoded protein is CASSQAGVVYEQYF. The V call is TRBV5-1, the J call TRBJ2-7; 7 positions match TRBD2. This CDR3 is 14 amino acids long. Germline loops: CDR1 SGHRS, CDR2 YFSETQ. V was clipped by 4 bases and J by 3 bases; unmatched bases: 7. Filled out from reference TRBV5-1 and TRBJ2-7, the complete variable domain reads KAGVTQTPRYLIKTRGQQVTLSCSPISGHRSVSWYQQTPGQGLQFLFEYFSETQRNKGNFPGRFSGRQFSNSRSEMNVSTLELGDSALYLCASSQAGVVYEQYFGPGTRLTVT.

The chain recombines TRBV4-2 with TRBJ1-5; a weak D match, TRBD1 (6 bases). Germline V gene sequence: CDR1 LGHNA, CDR2 YNFKEQ. V was shortened by 0 bases and J by 2 bases, with 11 bases between the two germline ends. This CDR3 has 16 amino acids. The CDR3 loop is CASSQDRGPGNQPQHF. DNA of the CDR3: TGTGCCAGCAGCCAAGATCGGGGGCCGGGCAATCAGCCCCAGCATTTT.

The chain has TRBV10-2 and TRBJ1-5, with a weak D call TRBD1 (6 bases). The CDR3 totals 14 residues. The V end was cut by 3 bases, the J end by 9 bases, with 15 bases between. Per the germline V gene, CDR1 is WSHSY and CDR2 is SAAADI. The DNA of the CDR3 is TGCGCCAGCAGTGAATCCGGGGGCAGCCGGCCCCAGCATTTT. Translation: CASSESGGSRPQHF.

The chain couples TRBV15 to TRBJ1-1; possible D gene TRBD1, 5 bases. This CDR3 spans 14 amino acids. With 6 bases removed from V and 1 base from J, the gap between germline ends came to 12 bases. Germline CDR1 and CDR2: LNHNV and YYDKDF (reference sequence). DNA for the CDR3: TGTGCCACCAGACTAGGGGTCCCGAACACTGAAGCTTTCTTT. Translated: CATRLGVPNTEAFF.

This chain connects TRBV12-3 or TRBV12-4 to TRBJ2-7; 9 nucleotides agree with TRBD1. The CDR3 sequence is 14 residues long. Losses at the gene ends were 5 bases for V and 3 bases for J; bases not matched to a gene: 5. The CDR3 DNA is TGTGCCAGCAGTGGGGGGACAGGGTTCTACGAGCAGTACTTC. Translating it yields CASSGGTGFYEQYF.